This T cell receptor (beta chain) appears in the sequencing data of a study of blood T cell repertoires in COVID-19 (dated by TCRdb to the early 2020s). General notes on the study: Samples covering the acute and convalescent phases of COVID-19 were provided by collaborators in the United States, Italy and Spain. The prospective study material was composed of cDNA or gDNA derived from T cells, B-cell-depleted T cells, or PBMCs. Deeply sampled blood TCRbeta repertoires from subjects exposed to, actively infected with, or recovered from COVID-19 were included in the dataset. The repertoires were released in a freely available public database meant as a resource for research on the immune response to SARS-CoV-2. The samples were drawn from the first 160 participants of the ongoing ImmuneRACE study and from roughly 1,300 subjects provided by 6 global collaborators. The sample metadata nearly always contained a de-identified subject ID, COVID-19 status, age in years and sex. Where available, HLA class I and class II types were taken from metadata supplied by the sample provider and were not determined by assay-based typing.

Each collaborating institution followed its own protocols to collect whole blood in K2EDTA tubes. For TCRbeta analysis, collaborator samples were shipped as frozen whole blood, as isolated PBMCs, or as DNA extracted from either sample type. For this clone: It has no known antigen specificity. No much larger clone exists at a distance of one base, and base qualities are not known.

TCRbeta CDR3 regions were amplified from genomic DNA by means of the immunoSEQ Assay, a bias-controlled multiplex PCR. The authors' analysis ran thus. The number of nucleated cells in each sample was estimated by amplification of reference gene primers within the assay. To quantify the absolute abundance of each unique TCRbeta CDR3 rearrangement, sequence reads were collapsed and filtered. For each sample, productive Simpson clonality was calculated as the square root of Simpson's diversity index across productive rearrangements. TCRdb carries this immuneACCESS record with in-frame sequences only. Its versions omit some clonotypes, under half of them owing to an unresolved V gene in the studies checked, with the rest unexplained. For V, J and clone size, that table is used; D and trimming come from the DNA. A total of about 400,000 clones appear in this sample, 80% to 90% of them only once. The top ten clonotypes cover 0.95% to 1.5% of the sample.

Overall study outcomes, separate from this receptor: The amount of clinical and demographic metadata varied by source and participant and was provided uncurated.

From the cysteine up to the phenylalanine, the CDR3 has a length of 12 residues. The retained sequence is limited to the CDR3, 36 bases, with the frame set at the first base. From the germline V gene (reference sequence), CDR1 is SEHNR and CDR2 is FQNEAQ. Trimmed from V: 1 base; trimmed from J: 10 bases; junction bases lacking a gene match: 3. In this chain, TRBV7-9 is recombined with TRBJ2-7; 8 bases in the junction line up with TRBD2. The sample consisted of peripheral blood. This receptor was obtained from a man aged 40-49 years with acute or convalescent COVID-19. The nucleotide sequence reads TGTGCCAGCAGCTTAGGAGGACTAGCTCAGTACTTC. This encodes CASSLGGLAQYF.